Below, 28 T cell receptor beta chains from the same sample are listed, as sequenced in a study of blood T cell repertoires in COVID-19 (dated by TCRdb to between 2020 and 2021). Libraries were built with the immunoSEQ multiplex PCR assay. TCRdb provides this immuneACCESS table in a form limited to in-frame rearrangements. Some clones are lacking; in checked studies, under half of them reflect an unresolved V gene, and why the rest are absent is not known. The sample profile shows 150,000 to 200,000 clones; more than 75% of them were found once. Of the sample, over 2% falls within the top ten clones. The sample consisted of peripheral blood. The source is a man between 45 and 60 years old who had recovered from COVID-19.

This clone has just one count. The chain employs TRBV6-1 and TRBJ1-2; 11 bases align to TRBD1. The CDR3 is made up of 15 amino acids. The germline CDR1 and CDR2 sequences are MNHNS and SASEGT. V shed 2 bases and J 4 bases; nucleotides not matched to a gene: 3. DNA for the CDR3: TGTGCCAGCAGTGAACTCGGGACAGGGGGCTATGGCTACACCTTC. It encodes CASSELGTGGYGYTF.

This clone appeared once. The chain combines TRBV25-1 with TRBJ2-1; maybe TRBD2 (5 bases). CDR3 length: 14 residues. Per germline, CDR1 MGHDK and CDR2 SYGVNS. The V end lost 3 bases, the J end lost 4 bases, and 10 bases lay between the germline ends. The CDR3 protein is CASSDSSGYNEQFF. DNA for the CDR3: TGTGCCAGCAGTGACTCGAGCGGTTACAATGAGCAGTTCTTC.

This sequence joins TRBV28 and TRBJ1-4; D not certain. The CDR3 runs to 17 residues. Per germline, CDR1 MDHEN and CDR2 SYDVKM. Trimming stripped 5 bases from V and 0 bases from J, with 16 bases between. In DNA, the CDR3 is TGTGCCAGCAGTCCCACGCGCCACGCGCCAACTAATGAAAAACTGTTTTTT. Residues: CASSPTRHAPTNEKLFF.

V and J are TRBV19 and TRBJ2-7; TRBD1 matches 7 bases. CDR1 is LNHDA, CDR2 SQIVND, per germline (reference sequence). The CDR3 is 15 residues long. V was clipped by 5 bases and J by 2 bases; unmatched bases: 9. In nucleotides, the CDR3 is TGTGCCAGTAGTCCCTGGATAGGGGGCGCCTACGAGCAGTACTTC. It codes for CASSPWIGGAYEQYF.

Comments on this clone: A junction end diverges from the germline sequence, so it may reflect a read error. The rearrangement joins TRBV18 to TRBJ2-7; 11 nucleotides align to TRBD2. This CDR3 region has 13 residues. In germline, CDR1 is KGHSH, CDR2 LQKENI. The CDR3 sequence is CASSPGLAERRDF. The DNA of the CDR3 is TGTGCCAGCTCACCGGGACTAGCGGAAAGGAGAGATTTC.

The chain carries TRBV27 and TRBJ1-1, with D perhaps matching TRBD1 (5 bases). Looked up from germline, CDR1 is MNHEY and CDR2 is SMNVEV (reference sequence). This CDR3 is built from 15 residues. Trimming shortened V by 0 bases and J by 0 bases, and 8 bases separated the two germline ends. The CDR3 DNA follows: TGTGCCAGCAGTTTATCGGGGCCACTGAACACTGAAGCTTTCTTT. Translation: CASSLSGPLNTEAFF.

The CDR3 region is CASSSGQINYGYTF. CDR3 nucleotides: TGCGCCAGCAGCAGTGGACAGATTAACTATGGCTACACCTTC. The rearrangement uses TRBV5-1 and TRBJ1-2, with a weak D call TRBD1 (6 bases). The CDR3 is 14 residues long. Germline CDR1 and CDR2: SGHRS and YFSETQ. The V and J ends lost 4 bases and 1 base respectively, with 11 bases between them.

This rearrangement joins TRBV5-1 to TRBJ2-5; 13 bases map to TRBD2. CDR1 and CDR2 (germline): SGHRS, YFSETQ. The CDR3 spans 16 residues. V was clipped by 1 base and J by 4 bases; unmatched bases: 4. The CDR3 DNA is TGCGCCAGCAGCTTGACTAGCGGGGGGGCCGGAGAGACCCAGTACTTC. Translated, it gives CASSLTSGGAGETQYF.

This sequence joins TRBV5-1 and TRBJ1-1; possible D gene TRBD1, 5 bases. The V gene's germline CDR1 is SGHRS and CDR2 YFSETQ. V was trimmed by 1 base and J by 7 bases, leaving 8 bases between them. The CDR3 spans 12 residues. The CDR3 sequence: CASSLTGIEAFF. CDR3 sequence (DNA): TGCGCCAGCAGCTTGACAGGAATTGAAGCTTTCTTT.

The J gene is TRBJ1-6, the V gene TRBV27; weak D call: TRBD1 (5 bases). V was shortened by 0 bases and J by 3 bases, with 12 bases between the two germline ends. Germline V gene lookup returns CDR1 MNHEY and CDR2 SMNVEV (reference sequence). CDR3 length: 17 residues. The CDR3 DNA is TGTGCCAGCAGTTTATCCGCGCGGGGGTTCTATAATTCACCCCTCCACTTT. Residues: CASSLSARGFYNSPLHF.

This chain links TRBV7-3 with TRBJ2-3; the D is unclear. From germline, CDR1 is SGHTA and CDR2 FQGTGA. V was pared by 3 bases and J by 1 base, with 5 bases between. CDR3 size: 13 residues. The DNA for the CDR3 is TGTGCCAGCAGCTTCACTGGCACAGATACGCAGTATTTT. Protein product: CASSFTGTDTQYF.

This clone was found a few times. This chain joins TRBV19 and TRBJ1-1; D unresolved. The V end lost 6 bases, the J end lost 0 bases, and 17 bases lay between the germline ends. The CDR3 consists of 16 residues. CDR1 and CDR2 from the germline V gene are LNHDA and SQIVND (reference sequence). The CDR3, as DNA: TGTGCCAGTAGGCCATCTCACAGCCACATGAACACTGAAGCTTTCTTT. It translates to CASRPSHSHMNTEAFF.

The chain recombines TRBV5-1 with TRBJ2-2; 12 bases fit TRBD2. V was clipped by 4 bases and J by 6 bases; unmatched bases: 7. The germline gives CDR1 SGHRS, CDR2 YFSETQ. The CDR3 runs 16 residues. In nucleotides, the CDR3 is TGCGCCAGCAGCCGAGAACTAGCGGGAGGTCCCGGGGAGCTGTTTTTT. This translates into CASSRELAGGPGELFF.

This sequence joins TRBV7-9 and TRBJ2-3; the D is unclear. This CDR3 comprises 15 residues. The germline gives CDR1 SEHNR, CDR2 FQNEAQ (reference sequence). V was shortened by 6 bases and J by 0 bases, with 13 bases between the two germline ends. The DNA of the CDR3 is TGTGCCAGCAGATATCAGGAAATTAGCACAGATACGCAGTATTTT. This sequence encodes CASRYQEISTDTQYF.

In its sample, this clone was seen once. J is TRBJ1-4 and V is TRBV9, with D tentatively TRBD1 (5 bases). CDR3 size: 14 residues. Deletions cut 4 bases from V and 3 bases from J, with 10 bases between. Germline CDR1 SGDLS, CDR2 YYNGEE. The CDR3 DNA sequence: TGTGCCAGCAGCACCCAGGGCTCTAATGAAAAACTGTTTTTT. This translates into CASSTQGSNEKLFF. The whole variable domain, filled in from reference TRBV9 and TRBJ1-4, reads DSGVTQTPKHLITATGQRVTLRCSPRSGDLSVYWYQQSLDQGLQFLIQYYNGEERAKGNILERFSAQQFPDLHSELNLSSLELGDSALYFCASSTQGSNEKLFFGSGTQLSVL.

V gene TRBV3-1 (or the pseudogene TRBV3-2) combines with J gene TRBJ2-7; TRBD2 might be the D (6 bases). The germline V and J ends were trimmed by 6 bases and 0 bases, with 18 bases remaining between them. Looked up from germline, CDR1 is LGHDT and CDR2 is YNNKEL (reference sequence). The CDR3 is made up of 16 amino acids. CDR3 sequence (DNA): TGTGCCAGCAGTCGAAATGACAGAGCGGGCTCCTACGAGCAGTACTTC. Translation gives CASSRNDRAGSYEQYF.

This chain joins TRBV29-1 and TRBJ2-3; TRBD2 is a possible D gene (5 bases). The CDR3 consists of 14 residues. Germline-derived CDR1 and CDR2 are SQVTM and ANQGSEA. Trimming left V 1 base short and J 3 bases short, with 11 bases between. CDR3 protein: CSVEAQWTTDTQYF. CDR3 nucleotides: TGCAGCGTTGAAGCCCAGTGGACTACAGATACGCAGTATTTT.

The V gene is TRBV11-1, the J gene TRBJ2-7, with D maybe TRBD1 (5 bases). V was shortened by 1 base and J by 7 bases, with 14 bases between the two germline ends. CDR3 length equals 14 residues. Per the germline V gene, CDR1 is SGHAT and CDR2 is FQDESV (reference sequence). The CDR3 loop reads CASSLVGFREEQYF. In DNA form, the CDR3 reads TGTGCCAGCAGCTTAGTAGGTTTCAGGGAAGAGCAGTACTTC.

The chain uses TRBV6-5 and TRBJ2-1; maybe TRBD2 (6 bases). Germline values: CDR1 MNHEY, CDR2 SVGAGI. V lost 5 bases and J 7 bases, leaving 18 bases between the germline ends. The CDR3 totals 15 residues. The CDR3 DNA reads as TGTGCCAGCAGTAGAGATTTCGGGAGTGCAAATGAGCAGTTCTTC. As protein: CASSRDFGSANEQFF.

The genes are TRBV5-1 and TRBJ2-3; 7 bases line up with TRBD1. The CDR3 has 16 residues. Trimming removed 0 bases from V and 0 bases from J; junction bases left unmatched: 4. Per the germline V gene, CDR1 is SGHRS and CDR2 is YFSETQ. The DNA for the CDR3 is TGCGCCAGCAGCTTGGATAGACAGGGTAGCACAGATACGCAGTATTTT. This sequence encodes CASSLDRQGSTDTQYF.

J is TRBJ2-1 and V is TRBV7-6; 7 bases align to TRBD2. Germline values: CDR1 SGHVS, CDR2 FNYEAQ. V shed 2 bases and J 9 bases; nucleotides not matched to a gene: 13. CDR3 length: 16 residues. CDR3 residues: CASSLTTAGVPSEQFF. As DNA, the CDR3 is TGTGCCAGCAGCTTAACCACTGCGGGGGTCCCCAGTGAGCAGTTCTTC.

The genes are TRBV6-4 and TRBJ1-1; D possibly corresponds to TRBD1 (6 bases). CDR3 size: 15 residues. Trimming shortened V by 3 bases and J by 0 bases, and 11 bases separated the two germline ends. CDR1 and CDR2 from the germline V gene are MRHNA and SNTAGT. In nucleotides, the CDR3 is TGTGCCAGCAGTGAAACAGGGCCCATGAACACTGAAGCTTTCTTT. This encodes CASSETGPMNTEAFF.

V and J are TRBV4-3 and TRBJ2-7; no reliable D call. Trimming pared 0 bases from V and 0 bases from J, leaving 6 bases between. The germline CDR1 and CDR2 sequences are LGHNA and YSLEER. This CDR3 has 14 amino acids. The CDR3 DNA reads TGCGCCAGCAGCCAAGACACACGCTCCTACGAGCAGTACTTC. It is translated as CASSQDTRSYEQYF.

This clone has more than one count but fewer than ten. This sequence joins TRBV27 and TRBJ2-2; D may be TRBD1 (5 bases). This CDR3 contains 13 residues. The germline V gene encodes CDR1 MNHEY and CDR2 SMNVEV (reference sequence). V was clipped by 8 bases and J by 1 base, with 8 bases between them. The CDR3 bases are TGTGCCAGCCGGCAGGGGAACACCGGGGAGCTGTTTTTT. This sequence encodes CASRQGNTGELFF.

The chain carries TRBV5-4 and TRBJ2-5, with 9 positions matching TRBD1. V dropped 4 bases and J dropped 4; count of bases not matched to a gene: 11. The CDR3 is 16 amino acids. Per germline, CDR1 SGHNT and CDR2 YYREEE (reference sequence). The CDR3 reads CASSRTGGEKVETQYF. CDR3 DNA: TGTGCCAGCAGCCGTACAGGGGGCGAAAAGGTAGAGACCCAGTACTTC.

V and J are TRBV7-9 and TRBJ1-2, with TRBD1 identical over 10 bases. The CDR3 loop spans 16 amino acids. From germline, CDR1 is SEHNR and CDR2 FQNEAQ (reference sequence). The V segment lost 5 bases and the J segment 4 bases; nucleotides outside the gene matches: 10. The DNA of the CDR3 is TGTGCCAGCAGCCACTGGACAGGGGGGCGCCTCTATGGCTACACCTTC. As protein: CASSHWTGGRLYGYTF. The complete variable domain, with remaining parts taken from reference TRBV7-9 and TRBJ1-2, reads DTGVSQNPRHKITKRGQNVTFRCDPISEHNRLYWYRQTLGQGPEFLTYFQNEAQLEKSRLLSDRFSAERPKGSFSTLEIQRTEQGDSAMYLCASSHWTGGRLYGYTFGSGTRLTVV.

On this clone itself: The junction does not match germline at one end; this may be a read error. The chain employs TRBV13 and TRBJ1-2; D is ambiguous. The CDR3 consists of 8 residues. From germline, CDR1 is PRHDT and CDR2 FYEKMQ (reference sequence). The DNA for the CDR3 is TGTGCCAGCAGCGCGTCGAGCTTC. Translation gives CASSASSF.

V usage is TRBV9 and J usage is TRBJ1-4; no clear D gene. Germline V lookup: CDR1 SGDLS, CDR2 YYNGEE. The V end lost 4 bases, the J end lost 2 bases, and 9 bases lay between the germline ends. The CDR3 sequence is 14 residues long. Here the CDR3 reads CASSREVTNEKLFF. CDR3 in DNA: TGTGCCAGCAGCCGCGAGGTGACTAATGAAAAACTGTTTTTT.